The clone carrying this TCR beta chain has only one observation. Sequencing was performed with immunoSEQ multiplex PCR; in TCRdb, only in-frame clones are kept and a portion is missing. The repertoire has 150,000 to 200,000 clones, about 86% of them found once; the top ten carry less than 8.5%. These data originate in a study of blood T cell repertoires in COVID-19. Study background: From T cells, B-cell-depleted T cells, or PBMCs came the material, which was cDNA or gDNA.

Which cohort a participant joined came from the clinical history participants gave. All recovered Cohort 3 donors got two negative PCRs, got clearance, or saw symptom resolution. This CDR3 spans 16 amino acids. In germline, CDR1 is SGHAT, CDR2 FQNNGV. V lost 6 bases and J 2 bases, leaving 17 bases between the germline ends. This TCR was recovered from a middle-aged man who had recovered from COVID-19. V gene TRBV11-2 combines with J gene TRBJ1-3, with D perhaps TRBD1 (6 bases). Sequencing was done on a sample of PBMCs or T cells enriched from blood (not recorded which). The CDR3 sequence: CASRRPGRGTGNTIYF. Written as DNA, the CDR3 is TGTGCCAGCAGAAGACCAGGCAGGGGTACTGGAAACACCATATATTTT.